These T cell receptor beta chains were read from a single sample in a study of memory CD4+ T cells and cytomegalovirus serostatus. The data were produced by immunoSEQ multiplex PCR, yet TCRdb's version contains in-frame clones alone and is incomplete. The sample comprises about 60,000 clones, 75% to 80% of which are singletons, and 0.88% rests with the top ten. The source material was memory CD4+ T cells from blood. The receptors were gathered from an adult in good health and CMV-seronegative. Each CDR3 is given with its conserved first and last residue.

v_call,cdr3_aa
TRBV6-1,CASSERLEGYTF
TRBV19,CASSGGGRETQYF
TRBV5-1,CASQGTGGTGELFF
TRBV5-6,CASSLGQGVNNQPQHF
TRBV27,CASSGGAGDSVNTIYF
TRBV7-6,CASSSLRLTETQYF
TRBV5-1,CASSPQGNSYEQYF
TRBV28,CASSGGSGRANEQFF
TRBV6-1,CASSQQGEQYF
TRBV6-1,CASQDGGLNTGELFF
TRBV29-1,CSIRTGANTEAFF
TRBV11-2,CASSLLAGSTDTQYF
TRBV14,CASSQPGHLAGANVLTF
TRBV20-1,CSARNSIEQYF
TRBV11-2,CASSAEYWRGNEQFF
TRBV28,CASSLTLQGAGNQPQHF
TRBV6-1,CASSERGTDTQYF
TRBV4-1,CASSQDAIGALNEQYF
TRBV29-1,CSVGRGVSSYEQYF
TRBV30,CAWSARGGNTEAFF
TRBV5-1,CASSQTGTVNTEAFF
TRBV18,CASSPPGRGTSYEQYF
TRBV5-5,CASSLRGTTYEQYF
TRBV6-5,CASSLRGGQNYGYTF
TRBV7-8,CASSPWGLAGEETQYF
TRBV5-1,CASSLAPGLAGNEQFF
TRBV20-1,CSARYPEGYTF
TRBV10-1,CASSGGSGSGANVLTF
TRBV5-1,CASSPGQGPTFEAFF
TRBV27,CASSLSFTDTQYF
TRBV6-1,CASSGLFGGSTDTQYF
TRBV6-5,CASTRGPGNTIYF
TRBV7-9,CASRDRSSYEQYF
TRBV27,CASSPPGSTGGYTF
TRBV7-8,CASSQQGGGTEAFF
TRBV7-3,CASSLVAGGGLETQYF
TRBV5-1,CASSLDVGPQETQYF
TRBV5-1,CASSSLVRARETQYF
TRBV5-6,CASYSFAEGGNTEAFF
TRBV2,CASSRQDSNQPQHF
TRBV30,CAWSRENSYTF
TRBV28,CVASSGGAKNIQYF
TRBV29-1,CSVGGGTSGRETQYF
TRBV19,CASASAGMIGRAGEQYF
TRBV30,CAWTVDSNQPQHF
TRBV5-1,CASSWGQTNYEQYF
TRBV9,CASSVGLAGGGNIQYF
TRBV7-8,CASSLRQGSTSGRRRILYEQYF
TRBV5-4,CASMPPEGATKTF
TRBV7-6,CASSPRDTPTGELFF
TRBV4-1,CASSLNVQGAGNEKLFF